This T cell receptor beta chain was recovered during a study of blood T cell repertoires in COVID-19 (dated by TCRdb to 2020 to 2021). For the study in its entirety: Samples covering the acute and convalescent phases of COVID-19 were provided by collaborators in the United States, Italy and Spain. The repertoires were released in a freely available public database meant as a resource for research on the immune response to SARS-CoV-2. Where available, HLA class I and class II types were taken from metadata supplied by the sample provider and were not determined by assay-based typing. The samples were drawn from two sources: the first 160 participants of the ongoing ImmuneRACE study, and fewer than 1,500 subjects contributed by 6 global collaborators. Deeply sampled blood TCRbeta repertoires from subjects exposed to, actively infected with, or recovered from COVID-19 were included in the dataset. The prospective study material was composed of cDNA or gDNA derived from T cells, B-cell-depleted T cells, or PBMCs. The sample metadata nearly always contained a de-identified subject ID, COVID-19 status, age in years and sex.

The collaborating institutions used their own protocols to collect whole blood in K2EDTA tubes. For TCRbeta analysis, collaborator samples were shipped as frozen whole blood, as isolated PBMCs, or as DNA extracted from either sample type. The paper's findings and limits, for the study overall: Clinical and demographic metadata were provided uncurated, with the amount varying by source and participant.

In the case of this clone: Its cognate antigen has yet to be identified. Nothing much larger sits one base from this clone, and base qualities are not available.

The immunoSEQ Assay, a bias-controlled multiplex PCR, was used to amplify TCRbeta CDR3 regions from genomic DNA. For the original study's pipeline: The number of nucleated cells in each sample was estimated from the amplification of reference gene primers within the assay. To quantify the absolute abundance of each unique TCRbeta CDR3 rearrangement, sequence reads were collapsed and filtered. For each sample, productive Simpson clonality was calculated as the square root of Simpson's diversity index over productive rearrangements. Held by TCRdb, this immuneACCESS table contains in-frame sequences only and omits some clones. Under half of the omission traces to an unresolved V gene where checked; the cause of the rest is unknown. For V, J and clone size, that table is used; D and trimming come from the DNA. Here the sample has tens of thousands of clones; around 80% occur a single time. The ten largest clones capture about 31% of the sample.

Including the terminal cysteine and phenylalanine, the CDR3 comprises 15 residues. The DNA shown is the 45-base CDR3, in frame from base 1. CDR1 and CDR2 are read off the germline V gene as SGHDT and YYEEEE. Trimming accounts for 6 bases at V and 4 bases at J, while the number of junction bases matched to no gene is 9. Source material: peripheral blood. The TCR sequence derives from a woman older than 75 with acute or convalescent COVID-19. The V gene is TRBV5-6 and the J gene is TRBJ2-1; TRBD2 lines up with 8 middle nucleotides. The CDR3 protein: CASTPASGGYNEQFF. The DNA sequence follows: TGTGCCAGCACCCCTGCCAGCGGGGGATACAATGAGCAGTTCTTC.